The 19 T cell receptor beta chains below all came from one sample that was sequenced in a study of T-cell reconstitution after alpha-beta-depleted transplantation in children. The TCRbeta library was prepared with unique molecular identifiers. TCRdb reprocessed the PCR reads with MiXCR, giving one entry per CDR3 protein. The sample shows under 350,000 distinct CDR3 sequences, more than 9% of them seen only once. Sequences were derived from PBMCs from the stem cell graft donor, sampled from the stem cell graft. The receptors here all came from a human donor who donated a stem cell graft to a child with SCID.

The gene calls are TRBV3-1 and TRBJ2-7; D is unclear. V was shortened by 2 bases and J by 6 bases, with 5 bases between the two germline ends. This CDR3 has 11 amino acids. In germline, CDR1 is LGHDT, CDR2 YNNKEL (reference sequence). CDR3: CASSQLGEQYF. The CDR3 bases are TGTGCCAGCAGCCAATTGGGCGAGCAGTACTTC.

This chain uses TRBV7-3 with TRBJ2-1; either TRBD1 or TRBD2 may fit D (5 bases each). Looked up from germline, CDR1 is SGHTA and CDR2 is FQGTGA. The germline V and J ends were trimmed by 5 bases and 4 bases, with 9 bases remaining between them. CDR3 length equals 13 residues. The CDR3 spells CASSRDLYNEQFF. Written as DNA, the CDR3 is TGTGCCAGCAGCCGGGACCTTTACAATGAGCAGTTCTTC.

The chain combines TRBV25-1 with TRBJ1-1; D is unclear. V dropped 6 bases and J dropped 3 bases, with 8 bases sitting between them. In germline, CDR1 is MGHDK, CDR2 SYGVNS. There are 12 residues in the CDR3. The chain's CDR3 is CASRDTYTEAFF. The CDR3 coding sequence is TGTGCCAGCAGAGACACTTACACTGAAGCTTTCTTT.

The gene calls are TRBV5-8 and TRBJ2-1; no firm D call. CDR3 size: 17 residues. V gave up 0 bases and J gave up 0 bases, with 13 bases separating them. Germline CDR1 SGHTS, CDR2 YDEGEE. The CDR3 loop reads CASSLEGRTSSYNEQFF. In nucleotides, the CDR3 is TGTGCCAGCAGCTTGGAAGGACGTACAAGCTCCTACAATGAGCAGTTCTTC.

The chain carries TRBV5-1 and TRBJ2-7, with D unresolved. CDR3 length equals 14 residues. Germline V gene lookup returns CDR1 SGHRS and CDR2 YFSETQ. The V end was cut by 1 base, the J end by 3 bases, with 11 bases between. CDR3 in amino acids: CASSLLGGLYEQYF. DNA for the CDR3: TGCGCCAGCAGCTTGTTGGGCGGTCTCTACGAGCAGTACTTC.

This clonotype turned up a few times. The CDR3 spells CASSIARQGVLFF. The DNA of the CDR3 is TGTGCCAGTAGTATAGCCCGACAGGGAGTGCTGTTTTTT. The chain combines TRBV19 with TRBJ2-2; 7 nucleotides match TRBD1. V lost 1 base, J lost 13 bases, and 6 bases stayed unmatched. The germline gives CDR1 LNHDA, CDR2 SQIVND (reference sequence). The CDR3 is 13 amino acids. The variable domain in full, completed from reference TRBV19 and TRBJ2-2, reads DGGITQSPKYLFRKEGQNVTLSCEQNLNHDAMYWYRQDPGQGLRLIYYSQIVNDFQKGDIAEGYSVSREKKESFPLTVTSAQKNPTAFYLCASSIARQGVLFFGEGSRLTVL.

This chain connects TRBV13 to TRBJ2-3; TRBD1 matches at 7 bases. The germline V gene has CDR1 PRHDT and CDR2 FYEKMQ (reference sequence). The CDR3 is made up of 20 amino acids. J gave up 0 bases and V 3 bases, and 18 bases lay outside the gene matches. The CDR3 bases are TGTGCCAGCAGCTTGTTTTACCCGGACAGGCGCACCACTAGCACAGATACGCAGTATTTT. It codes for CASSLFYPDRRTTSTDTQYF. The complete variable domain, with remaining parts taken from reference TRBV13 and TRBJ2-3, reads AAGVIQSPRHLIKEKRETATLKCYPIPRHDTVYWYQQGPGQDPQFLISFYEKMQSDKGSIPDRFSAQQFSDYHSELNMSSLELGDSALYFCASSLFYPDRRTTSTDTQYFGPGTRLTVL.

This clonotype turned up a few times. This CDR3 reads CASSQATAGNQPQHF. CDR3 nucleotide sequence: TGTGCCAGCAGCCAAGCGACGGCGGGCAATCAGCCCCAGCATTTT. The chain has TRBV3-1 and TRBJ1-5; D is ambiguous. The CDR3 sequence is 15 residues long. Germline lookup yields CDR1 LGHDT and CDR2 YNNKEL (reference sequence). The V and J ends lost 1 base and 2 bases respectively, with 9 bases between them.

CDR3 sequence: CASSPQTAGLYF. The DNA of the CDR3 is TGTGCCAGCAGCCCCCAGACCGCCGGTCTGTACTTC. J is TRBJ2-4 and V is TRBV12-3 or TRBV12-4; D ambiguous. Between the trimmed V and J ends, which lost 6 bases and 15 bases, there was a span of 18 bases. CDR3 length: 12 residues.

The J gene is TRBJ1-1, the V gene TRBV6-5; a possible D gene is TRBD1 (6 bases). The CDR3 extends over 15 amino acids. Trimming pared 0 bases from V and 1 base from J, leaving 9 bases between. Germline CDR1 reads MNHEY; CDR2 reads SVGAGI. The CDR3 is CASSYSSGANTEAFF. The CDR3 nucleotides read TGTGCCAGCAGTTACTCCTCAGGGGCGAACACTGAAGCTTTCTTT.

The V and J genes are TRBV5-1 and TRBJ2-4, with D possibly TRBD2 on 5 matching bases. Looked up from germline, CDR1 is SGHRS and CDR2 is YFSETQ. Trimming pared 2 bases from V and 0 bases from J, leaving 12 bases between. The CDR3 is 16 amino acids. In nucleotides, the CDR3 is TGCGCCAGCAGCTTTGGAGGTTCTATAGCCAAAAACATTCAGTACTTC. Translation: CASSFGGSIAKNIQYF. The variable domain in full, with the rest retrieved from reference TRBV5-1 and TRBJ2-4, is KAGVTQTPRYLIKTRGQQVTLSCSPISGHRSVSWYQQTPGQGLQFLFEYFSETQRNKGNFPGRFSGRQFSNSRSEMNVSTLELGDSALYLCASSFGGSIAKNIQYFGAGTRLSVL.

This rearrangement joins TRBV4-2 to TRBJ2-2; D is possibly TRBD1 or TRBD2 (5 bases each). The CDR3 length is 13 residues. Germline V gene lookup returns CDR1 LGHNA and CDR2 YNFKEQ. V lost 4 bases to trimming and J lost 3 bases, with 6 bases between them. CDR3 in DNA: TGTGCCAGCAGCCGGGACCACACCGGGGAGCTGTTTTTT. The encoded protein is CASSRDHTGELFF.

The V gene is TRBV5-6, the J gene TRBJ2-2; D tentatively fits TRBD1 or TRBD2 (5 bases each). Germline assignment: CDR1 SGHDT and CDR2 YYEEEE. V lost 3 bases and J lost 4, with 13 bases in between. This CDR3 spans 15 amino acids. The CDR3 protein is CASSSTPGATGELFF. The CDR3 region has the DNA TGTGCCAGCAGCTCCACTCCCGGGGCCACCGGGGAGCTGTTTTTT.

This clonotype has at least ten counts. The chain combines TRBV14 with TRBJ2-5, with a tentative D call TRBD2 (5 bases). Germline V gives CDR1 SGHDN, CDR2 FVKESK. The CDR3 is 16 amino acids. Trimming took off 4 bases at V and 5 bases at J, with 20 bases between the two ends. The CDR3: CASSRNQRTAGETQYF. The CDR3 DNA follows: TGTGCCAGCAGCCGAAACCAAAGGACTGCCGGGGAGACCCAGTACTTC. Complete variable domain (other parts from reference TRBV14 and TRBJ2-5): EAGVTQFPSHSVIEKGQTVTLRCDPISGHDNLYWYRRVMGKEIKFLLHFVKESKQDESGMPNNRFLAERTGGTYSTLKVQPAELEDSGVYFCASSRNQRTAGETQYFGPGTRLLVL.

The chain has TRBV29-1 and TRBJ2-4; 10 bases are shared with TRBD1. Germline CDR1 reads SQVTM; CDR2 reads ANQGSEA. This CDR3 comprises 12 residues. Trimming removed 7 bases from V and 9 bases from J; junction bases left unmatched: 6. CDR3 sequence: CSGQGAGGIQYF. CDR3 sequence (DNA): TGCAGCGGACAGGGGGCTGGGGGCATTCAGTACTTC.

This clonotype has a count of ten or more. The V gene is TRBV2, the J gene TRBJ2-1; no clear D gene. This CDR3 is built from 16 residues. V gave up 1 base and J gave up 0 bases, with 10 bases separating them. Per germline, CDR1 SNHLY and CDR2 FYNNEI. The CDR3 loop is CASSEDPLASYNEQFF. Written as DNA, the CDR3 is TGTGCCAGCAGTGAAGACCCGCTCGCCTCCTACAATGAGCAGTTCTTC.

This clonotype was observed at least ten times. The J gene is TRBJ1-1, the V gene TRBV12-3 or TRBV12-4, with 7 positions matching TRBD1. The CDR3 runs to 13 residues. V lost 1 base to trimming and J lost 5 bases; unmatched junction nucleotides: 1. The CDR3 bases are TGTGCCAGCAGTTTAGGCAGGGGGACTGAAGCTTTCTTT. It encodes CASSLGRGTEAFF.

The table lists this clonotype with a few counts. The chain employs TRBV29-1 and TRBJ2-7, with TRBD2 matching 11 bases. Germline loops: CDR1 SQVTM, CDR2 ANQGSEA. V was clipped by 6 bases and J by 3 bases; unmatched bases: 10. This CDR3 is 15 amino acids long. Written as DNA, the CDR3 is TGCAGCGTCGGACTACTAGCGGGGGCCTTCTACGAGCAGTACTTC. This translates into CSVGLLAGAFYEQYF.

This clonotype occurred many times. The chain links TRBV3-1 to TRBJ2-7; D gene unclear. The germline V and J ends were trimmed by 6 bases and 4 bases, with 19 bases remaining between them. This CDR3 spans 15 amino acids. CDR1 LGHDT and CDR2 YNNKEL come from the germline V gene (reference sequence). CDR3 bases: TGTGCCAGCAGTCAAAACCCCGACCCGGGTTACGAGCAGTACTTC. This translates into CASSQNPDPGYEQYF.